This T cell receptor (beta chain) was obtained from a study of cytomegalovirus exposure and HLA in healthy donors. Overall study findings and caveats: TCR beta V- and J-gene trimming was later associated with a missense DCLRE1C variant. A later analysis associated 15,000 or so TCR beta sequences with HLA alleles at a 0.05 false discovery rate.

Note on this clone: Antigen specificity is unknown.

There are 15 residues in the CDR3. V was shortened by 8 bases and J by 5 bases, with 18 bases between the two germline ends. In germline, CDR1 is WNHNN, CDR2 SYGVQD (reference sequence). PCR employed 60 Vbeta and 13 Jbeta primers. Authors' methods: Per a later analysis, the number of unique TCR beta chains was approximately 80 million, of which around 10 million were shared. Repertoires were generated with immunoSEQ multiplex PCR, while TCRdb's copy carries only in-frame clones and drops some. Clonal size and the V and J genes are those of that table, whereas D and trimming came from the DNA. Altogether fewer than 250,000 clones are present, about four fifths being singletons, with the ten largest covering roughly a tenth.

Sequences were obtained from PBMCs. The genes are TRBV10-1 and TRBJ2-2; tentatively, D is TRBD1 (6 bases). This clonotype originated in a woman between 45 and 60 years old in good health and CMV-seropositive. The CDR3 coding sequence is TGCGCCAGCCCGACAGGTCGGGGAGTAACCGGGGAGCTGTTTTTT. Amino acids: CASPTGRGVTGELFF.